These 19 T cell receptor beta chains were sequenced from one sample in a study of CD8 T cells in Susac syndrome. Reverse transcription of about 0.5 to 1 ug RNA used random hexamers. MiXCR, run by TCRdb on the immunoSEQ multiplex PCR reads, gives a single entry per CDR3 protein. The table records 130,000 to 150,000 distinct CDR3 sequences, 95% of them present only once. Sequenced material: CD4+ T cells from PBMCs. These receptor sequences come from a human donor with Susac syndrome.

The chain joins TRBV15 to TRBJ2-1, with TRBD2 identical over 8 bases. V was pared by 2 bases and J by 7 bases, with 10 bases of the junction left unmatched. Per germline, CDR1 LNHNV and CDR2 YYDKDF (reference sequence). CDR3 size: 16 residues. The DNA for the CDR3 is TGTGCCACCAGCAGACTTAGCGGGAACGGGTGGAATGAGCAGTTCTTC. Protein sequence: CATSRLSGNGWNEQFF. The whole variable domain, filled in from reference TRBV15 and TRBJ2-1, reads DAMVIQNPRYQVTQFGKPVTLSCSQTLNHNVMYWYQQKSSQAPKLLFHYYDKDFNNEADTPDNFQSRRPNTSFCFLDIRSPGLGDTAMYLCATSRLSGNGWNEQFFGPGTRLTVL.

The V gene is TRBV20-1, the J gene TRBJ1-2; D not resolved. This CDR3 contains 13 residues. Germline CDR1 is DFQATT and CDR2 is SNEGSKA (reference sequence). V gave up 4 bases and J gave up 8 bases, with 17 bases separating them. The CDR3 protein is CSATKDGRGGYTF. CDR3 in DNA: TGCAGTGCTACCAAAGACGGAAGAGGAGGCTACACCTTC.

The CDR3 sequence is CASSVHEDLGYTF. The CDR3 DNA reads as TGTGCCAGCAGCGTACATGAGGATTTAGGCTACACCTTC. V usage is TRBV9 and J usage is TRBJ1-2; D uncertain. V was pared by 1 base and J by 8 bases, with 12 bases between. The germline V gene has CDR1 SGDLS and CDR2 YYNGEE. This CDR3 has 13 residues.

This clonotype turned up a few times. At one end the junction does not follow the germline gene, possibly because of a read error. The chain combines TRBV7-7 with TRBJ2-5; no clear D. The CDR3 spans 13 residues. CDR1 and CDR2 (germline): SSHAT, FNYEAQ (reference sequence). CDR3 DNA sequence: TGTGCTAGCAGCTTAGGTGGACAAGAGACCCAGTACTTC. It specifies CASSLGGQETQYF. Based on the CDR3 plus reference TRBV7-7 and TRBJ2-5, the full variable domain is GAGVSQSPRYKVTKRGQDVTLRCDPISSHATLYWYQQALGQGPEFLTYFNYEAQPDKSGLPSDRFSAERPEGSISTLTIQRTEQRDSAMYRCASSLGGQETQYFGPGTRLLVL.

The chain carries TRBV29-1 and TRBJ2-7, with 9 bases that match TRBD1. V shed 5 bases and J 6 bases; nucleotides not matched to a gene: 5. The CDR3 is 12 amino acids. Germline V lookup: CDR1 SQVTM, CDR2 ANQGSEA. CDR3 bases: TGCAGCGTTACGACAGGGGGGAGCGAGCAGTACTTC. Translation gives CSVTTGGSEQYF.

V is TRBV19 and J is TRBJ2-7, with D hard to call. V was cut by 2 bases and J by 4 bases, with 12 bases left in between. Germline lookup yields CDR1 LNHDA and CDR2 SQIVND (reference sequence). The CDR3 is made up of 14 amino acids. The CDR3: CASSISYPGYEQYF. CDR3 nucleotide sequence: TGTGCCAGTAGTATATCGTACCCAGGATACGAGCAGTACTTC. Supplemented by reference TRBV19 and TRBJ2-7, the full variable domain reads DGGITQSPKYLFRKEGQNVTLSCEQNLNHDAMYWYRQDPGQGLRLIYYSQIVNDFQKGDIAEGYSVSREKKESFPLTVTSAQKNPTAFYLCASSISYPGYEQYFGPGTRLTVT.

The chain couples TRBV20-1 to TRBJ2-2; D might be TRBD1 (5 bases). There are 14 residues in the CDR3. CDR1 DFQATT and CDR2 SNEGSKA come from the germline V gene (reference sequence). Trimming left V 6 bases short and J 1 base short, with 12 bases between. CDR3 DNA sequence: TGCAGTGCCAGGGCGGCGGAGAACACCGGGGAGCTGTTTTTT. Translating it yields CSARAAENTGELFF.

V is TRBV15 and J is TRBJ2-7; a possible D gene is TRBD2 (5 bases). The CDR3 length is 14 residues. V lost 3 bases and J lost 2, with 11 bases in between. Germline V gives CDR1 LNHNV, CDR2 YYDKDF (reference sequence). The CDR3 spells CATSRRVSAYEQYF. Written as DNA, the CDR3 is TGTGCCACCAGCAGGAGGGTCTCCGCCTACGAGCAGTACTTC.

The rearrangement uses TRBV20-1 and TRBJ2-3, with 7 bases fitting TRBD2. V dropped 1 base and J dropped 6; count of bases not matched to a gene: 7. The CDR3 covers 14 residues. Germline V gene sequence: CDR1 DFQATT, CDR2 SNEGSKA (reference sequence). This CDR3 reads CSARAPSGGDTQYF. In nucleotides, the CDR3 is TGCAGTGCTAGAGCCCCTAGCGGCGGGGATACGCAGTATTTT.

The chain is built from TRBV9 and TRBJ2-2, with D possibly matching TRBD1 (6 bases). Per germline, CDR1 SGDLS and CDR2 YYNGEE. There are 16 residues in the CDR3. Trimming cost V 0 bases and J 1 base, with 10 bases left between them. This CDR3 reads CASSVVPGVNTGELFF. The CDR3 DNA reads as TGTGCCAGCAGCGTAGTACCAGGGGTGAACACCGGGGAGCTGTTTTTT.

The chain combines TRBV18 with TRBJ1-2; D gene ambiguous. CDR3 length: 11 residues. Germline values: CDR1 KGHSH, CDR2 LQKENI. With 3 bases removed from V and 6 bases from J, the gap between germline ends came to 5 bases. This CDR3 is CASSPQNGYTF. As DNA, the CDR3 is TGTGCCAGCTCACCCCAGAATGGCTACACCTTC.

The V and J genes are TRBV3-1 and TRBJ1-2, with TRBD1 identical over 8 bases. Germline V gene sequence: CDR1 LGHDT, CDR2 YNNKEL (reference sequence). V lost 3 bases, J lost 4 bases, and 4 bases stayed unmatched. The CDR3 spans 14 residues. Here the CDR3 reads CASSHEGQGYGYTF. Written as DNA, the CDR3 is TGTGCCAGCAGCCATGAAGGACAGGGCTATGGCTACACCTTC.

The chain carries TRBV9 and TRBJ1-4; 7 nucleotides align to TRBD1. Germline trimming cut 4 bases from V and 8 bases from J; bases unmatched to any gene: 17. Germline-derived CDR1 and CDR2 are SGDLS and YYNGEE. This CDR3 comprises 17 residues. Here the CDR3 reads CASSPTMATGEREKLFF. As DNA, the CDR3 is TGTGCCAGCAGCCCGACGATGGCCACAGGGGAGAGGGAAAAACTGTTTTTT. The full variable domain, in which reference TRBV9 and TRBJ1-4 provide the parts outside the CDR3, is DSGVTQTPKHLITATGQRVTLRCSPRSGDLSVYWYQQSLDQGLQFLIQYYNGEERAKGNILERFSAQQFPDLHSELNLSSLELGDSALYFCASSPTMATGEREKLFFGSGTQLSVL.

This sequence joins TRBV29-1 and TRBJ1-1; no reliable D call. Per germline, CDR1 SQVTM and CDR2 ANQGSEA. The CDR3 runs 10 residues. The V and J ends lost 5 bases and 3 bases respectively, with 4 bases between them. CDR3 nucleotides: TGCAGCGTTCAGGACACTGAAGCTTTCTTT. Translated, it gives CSVQDTEAFF.

The V and J genes are TRBV28 and TRBJ1-2; D is undetermined. Germline assignment: CDR1 MDHEN and CDR2 SYDVKM. The CDR3 is made up of 15 amino acids. Trimming removed 2 bases at V and 4 bases at J, with 14 bases between. This CDR3 is CASSLPINKGYGYTF. Here the CDR3 DNA reads TGTGCCAGCAGTTTACCCATTAACAAGGGCTATGGCTACACCTTC.

V is TRBV7-9 and J is TRBJ2-5, with D tentatively TRBD2 (5 bases). V lost 5 bases to trimming and J lost 0 bases, with 10 bases between them. Germline V gene sequence: CDR1 SEHNR, CDR2 FQNEAQ (reference sequence). The CDR3 loop spans 14 amino acids. CDR3 region: CASSRPSHQETQYF. The CDR3 DNA reads as TGTGCCAGCAGCCGCCCTAGCCACCAAGAGACCCAGTACTTC.

The rearrangement links TRBV11-2 to TRBJ2-7; D uncertain. The CDR3 runs to 15 residues. Germline CDR1 reads SGHAT; CDR2 reads FQNNGV. The V and J ends lost 5 bases and 2 bases respectively, with 16 bases between them. The CDR3 spells CASSPSTNPPYEQYF. Written as DNA, the CDR3 is TGTGCCAGCAGCCCCTCAACAAACCCCCCCTACGAGCAGTACTTC.

The table lists this clonotype with a count of one. The chain links TRBV14 to TRBJ1-5; the D is unclear. The CDR3 runs 9 residues. CDR1 SGHDN and CDR2 FVKESK come from the germline V gene. V was cut by 11 bases and J by 5 bases, with 4 bases left in between. The CDR3 region is CAGDQPQHF. CDR3 DNA: TGTGCCGGGGATCAGCCCCAGCATTTT.

This rearrangement joins TRBV15 to TRBJ2-1; D remains unclear. Per germline, CDR1 LNHNV and CDR2 YYDKDF (reference sequence). V shed 0 bases and J shed 9 bases, with 21 bases lying between them. CDR3 length equals 17 residues. The CDR3 here is CATSRDGQDPWLVEQFF. CDR3 nucleotides: TGTGCCACCAGCAGAGATGGGCAGGACCCTTGGTTGGTTGAGCAGTTCTTC. Full variable domain (outside the CDR3, taken from reference TRBV15 and TRBJ2-1): DAMVIQNPRYQVTQFGKPVTLSCSQTLNHNVMYWYQQKSSQAPKLLFHYYDKDFNNEADTPDNFQSRRPNTSFCFLDIRSPGLGDTAMYLCATSRDGQDPWLVEQFFGPGTRLTVL.